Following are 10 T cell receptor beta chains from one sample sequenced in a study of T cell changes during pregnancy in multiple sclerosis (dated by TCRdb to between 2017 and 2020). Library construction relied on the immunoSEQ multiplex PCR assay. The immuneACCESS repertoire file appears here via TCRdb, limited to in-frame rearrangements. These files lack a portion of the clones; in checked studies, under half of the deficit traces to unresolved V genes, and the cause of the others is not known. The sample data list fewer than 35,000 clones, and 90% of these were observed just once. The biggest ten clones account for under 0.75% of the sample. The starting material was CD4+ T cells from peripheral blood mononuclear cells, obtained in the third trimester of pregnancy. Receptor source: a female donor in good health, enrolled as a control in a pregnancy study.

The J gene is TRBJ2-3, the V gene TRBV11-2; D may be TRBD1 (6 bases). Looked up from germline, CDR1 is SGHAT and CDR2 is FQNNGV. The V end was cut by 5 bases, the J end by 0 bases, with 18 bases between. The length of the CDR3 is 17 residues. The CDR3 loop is CASSPGQLRSSTDTQYF. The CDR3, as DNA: TGTGCCAGCAGCCCCGGACAGCTGAGATCTAGCACAGATACGCAGTATTTT.

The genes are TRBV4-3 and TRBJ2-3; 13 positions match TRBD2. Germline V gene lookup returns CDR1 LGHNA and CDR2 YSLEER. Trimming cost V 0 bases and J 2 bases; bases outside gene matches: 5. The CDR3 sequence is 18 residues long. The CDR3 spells CASSQERLAGGPTDTQYF. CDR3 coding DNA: TGCGCCAGCAGCCAAGAACGACTAGCGGGGGGCCCCACAGATACGCAGTATTTT.

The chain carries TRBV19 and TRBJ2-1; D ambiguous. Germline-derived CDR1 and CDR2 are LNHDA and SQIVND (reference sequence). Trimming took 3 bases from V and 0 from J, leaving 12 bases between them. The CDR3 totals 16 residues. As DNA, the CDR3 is TGTGCCAGTAGTATCCCCCGGTCGAGCTCCTACAATGAGCAGTTCTTC. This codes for CASSIPRSSSYNEQFF.

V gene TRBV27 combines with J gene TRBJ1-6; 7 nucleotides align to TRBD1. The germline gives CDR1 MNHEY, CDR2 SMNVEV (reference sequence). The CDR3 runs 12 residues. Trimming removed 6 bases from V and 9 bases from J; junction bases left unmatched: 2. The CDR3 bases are TGTGCCAGCAGAGACAGGGTTTCACCCCTCCACTTT. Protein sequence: CASRDRVSPLHF.

The CDR3 is CASSKISGGAREQYF. The CDR3, as DNA: TGTGCCAGTAGCAAGATCAGCGGCGGGGCCCGCGAGCAGTACTTC. The V gene is TRBV19, the J gene TRBJ2-7; D is possibly TRBD2 (6 bases). CDR1 and CDR2 from the germline V gene are LNHDA and SQIVND (reference sequence). The CDR3 has 15 amino acids. Trimming stripped 6 bases from V and 6 bases from J, with 21 bases between.

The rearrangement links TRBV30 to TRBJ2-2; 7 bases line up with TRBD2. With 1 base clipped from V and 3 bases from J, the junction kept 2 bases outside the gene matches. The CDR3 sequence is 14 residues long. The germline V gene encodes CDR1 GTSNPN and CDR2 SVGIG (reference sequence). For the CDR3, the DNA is TGTGCCTGGAGTGGCGGGAGTCACACCGGGGAGCTGTTTTTT. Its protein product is CAWSGGSHTGELFF.

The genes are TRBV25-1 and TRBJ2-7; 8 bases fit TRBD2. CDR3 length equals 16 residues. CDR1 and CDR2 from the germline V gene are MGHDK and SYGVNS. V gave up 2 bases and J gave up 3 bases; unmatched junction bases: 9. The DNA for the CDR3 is TGTGCCAGCAGTGAAATTCGCCTAGCGGGCCACTACGAGCAGTACTTC. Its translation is CASSEIRLAGHYEQYF.

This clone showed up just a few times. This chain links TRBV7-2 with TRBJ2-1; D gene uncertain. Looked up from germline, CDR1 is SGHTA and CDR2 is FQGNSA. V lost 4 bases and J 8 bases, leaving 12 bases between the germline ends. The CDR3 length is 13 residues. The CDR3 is CASSSFLSHEQFF. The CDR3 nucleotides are TGTGCCAGCAGCTCGTTCTTGTCCCATGAGCAGTTCTTC.

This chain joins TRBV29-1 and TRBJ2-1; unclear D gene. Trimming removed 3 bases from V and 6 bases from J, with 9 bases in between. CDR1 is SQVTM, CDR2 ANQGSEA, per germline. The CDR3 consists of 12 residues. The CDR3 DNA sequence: TGCAGCGTTGACGAGGTGGCCAATGAGCAGTTCTTC. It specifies CSVDEVANEQFF.

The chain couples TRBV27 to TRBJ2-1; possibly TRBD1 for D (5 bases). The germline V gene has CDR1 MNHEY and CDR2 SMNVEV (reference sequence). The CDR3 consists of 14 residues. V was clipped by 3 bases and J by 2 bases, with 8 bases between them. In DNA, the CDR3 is TGTGCCAGCAGTTTTGCCAGGGCCTACAATGAGCAGTTCTTC. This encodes CASSFARAYNEQFF.